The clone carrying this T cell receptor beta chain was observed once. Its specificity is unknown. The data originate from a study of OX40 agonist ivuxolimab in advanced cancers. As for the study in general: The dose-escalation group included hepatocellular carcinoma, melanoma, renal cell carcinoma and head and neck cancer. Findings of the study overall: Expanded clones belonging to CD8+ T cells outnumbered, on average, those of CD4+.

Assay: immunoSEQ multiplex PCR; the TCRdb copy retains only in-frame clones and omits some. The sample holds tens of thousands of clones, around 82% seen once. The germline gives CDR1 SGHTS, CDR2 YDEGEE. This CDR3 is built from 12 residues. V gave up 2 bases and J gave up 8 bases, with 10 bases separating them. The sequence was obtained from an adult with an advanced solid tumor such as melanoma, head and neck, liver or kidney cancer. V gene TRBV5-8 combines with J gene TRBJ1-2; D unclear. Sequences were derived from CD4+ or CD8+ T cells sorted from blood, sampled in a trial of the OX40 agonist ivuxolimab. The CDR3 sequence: CASSFAGYGYTF. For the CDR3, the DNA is TGTGCCAGCAGCTTCGCGGGCTACGGCTACACCTTC.